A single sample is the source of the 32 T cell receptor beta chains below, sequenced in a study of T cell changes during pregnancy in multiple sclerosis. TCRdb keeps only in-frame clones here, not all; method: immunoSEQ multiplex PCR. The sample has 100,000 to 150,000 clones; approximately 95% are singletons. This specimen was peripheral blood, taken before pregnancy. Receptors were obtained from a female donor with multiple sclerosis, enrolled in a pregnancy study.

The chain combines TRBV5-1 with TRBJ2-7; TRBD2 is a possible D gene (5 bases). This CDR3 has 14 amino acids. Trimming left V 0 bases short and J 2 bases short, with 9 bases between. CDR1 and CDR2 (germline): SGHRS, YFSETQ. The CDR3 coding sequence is TGCGCCAGCAGCTTGGGGACTCGGACCTACGAGCAGTACTTC. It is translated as CASSLGTRTYEQYF.

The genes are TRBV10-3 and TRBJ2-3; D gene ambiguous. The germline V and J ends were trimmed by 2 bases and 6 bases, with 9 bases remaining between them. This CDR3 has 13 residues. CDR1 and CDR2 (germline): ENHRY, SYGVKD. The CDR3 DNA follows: TGTGCCATCAGTGAGACGTTCGAGGATACGCAGTATTTT. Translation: CAISETFEDTQYF.

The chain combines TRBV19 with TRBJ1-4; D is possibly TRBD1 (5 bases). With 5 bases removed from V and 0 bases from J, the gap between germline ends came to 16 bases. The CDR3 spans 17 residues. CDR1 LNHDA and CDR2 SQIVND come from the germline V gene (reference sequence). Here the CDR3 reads CASSPHVGLATNEKLFF. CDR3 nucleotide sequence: TGTGCCAGTAGTCCCCATGTGGGACTCGCAACTAATGAAAAACTGTTTTTT.

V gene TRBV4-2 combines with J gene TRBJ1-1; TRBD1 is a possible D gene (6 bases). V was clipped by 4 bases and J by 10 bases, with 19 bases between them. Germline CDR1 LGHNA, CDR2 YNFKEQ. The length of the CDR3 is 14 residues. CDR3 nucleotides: TGTGCCAGCAGCCGGAGCAGGGGCGTTAAGTTAGCTTTCTTT. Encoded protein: CASSRSRGVKLAFF.

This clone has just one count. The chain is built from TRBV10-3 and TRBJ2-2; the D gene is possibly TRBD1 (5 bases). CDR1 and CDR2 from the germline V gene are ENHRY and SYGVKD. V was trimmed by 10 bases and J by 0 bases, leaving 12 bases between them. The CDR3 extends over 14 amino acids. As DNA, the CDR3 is TGTGCCAGTCAGACAGTCTCGAACACCGGGGAGCTGTTTTTT. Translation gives CASQTVSNTGELFF.

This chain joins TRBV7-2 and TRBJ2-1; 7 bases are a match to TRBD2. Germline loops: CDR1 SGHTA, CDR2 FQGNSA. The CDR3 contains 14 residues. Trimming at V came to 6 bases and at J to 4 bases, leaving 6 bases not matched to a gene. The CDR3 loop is CASRFPGLYNEQFF. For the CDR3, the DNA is TGTGCCAGCAGATTCCCGGGACTATACAATGAGCAGTTCTTC.

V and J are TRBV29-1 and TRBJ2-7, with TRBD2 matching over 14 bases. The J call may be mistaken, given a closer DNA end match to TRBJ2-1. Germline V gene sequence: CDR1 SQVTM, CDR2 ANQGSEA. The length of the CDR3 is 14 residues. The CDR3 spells CSTGTSGSESEQFF. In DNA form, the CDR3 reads TGCAGCACCGGGACTAGCGGGAGCGAAAGTGAGCAGTTCTTC.

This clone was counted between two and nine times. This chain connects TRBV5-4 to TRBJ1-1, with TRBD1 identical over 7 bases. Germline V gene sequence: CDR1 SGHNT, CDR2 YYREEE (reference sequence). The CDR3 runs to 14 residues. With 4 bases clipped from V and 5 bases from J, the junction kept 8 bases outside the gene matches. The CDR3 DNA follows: TGTGCCAGCAGCAAAGGACAGGAAAGAACTGAAGCTTTCTTT. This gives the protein CASSKGQERTEAFF.

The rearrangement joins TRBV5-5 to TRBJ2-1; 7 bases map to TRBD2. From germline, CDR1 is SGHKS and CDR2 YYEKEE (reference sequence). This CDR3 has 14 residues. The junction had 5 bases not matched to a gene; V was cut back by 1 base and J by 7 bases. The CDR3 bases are TGTGCCAGCAGCTTGATGGCTAGCGGAAATGAGCAGTTCTTC. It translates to CASSLMASGNEQFF. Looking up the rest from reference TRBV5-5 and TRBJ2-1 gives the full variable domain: DAGVTQSPTHLIKTRGQQVTLRCSPISGHKSVSWYQQVLGQGPQFIFQYYEKEERGRGNFPDRFSARQFPNYSSELNVNALLLGDSALYLCASSLMASGNEQFFGPGTRLTVL.

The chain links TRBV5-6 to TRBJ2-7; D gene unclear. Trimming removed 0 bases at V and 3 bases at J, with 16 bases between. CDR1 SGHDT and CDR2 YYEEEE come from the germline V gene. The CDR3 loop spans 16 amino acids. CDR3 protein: CASSLDPWARYYEQYF. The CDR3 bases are TGTGCCAGCAGCTTGGACCCGTGGGCCCGCTACTACGAGCAGTACTTC. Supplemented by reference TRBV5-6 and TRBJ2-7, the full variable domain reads DAGVTQSPTHLIKTRGQQVTLRCSPKSGHDTVSWYQQALGQGPQFIFQYYEEEERQRGNFPDRFSGHQFPNYSSELNVNALLLGDSALYLCASSLDPWARYYEQYFGPGTRLTVT.

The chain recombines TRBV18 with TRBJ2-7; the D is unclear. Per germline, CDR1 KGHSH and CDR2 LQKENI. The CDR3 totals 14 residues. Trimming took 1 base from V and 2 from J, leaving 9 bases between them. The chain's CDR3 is CASSPLEPPYEQYF. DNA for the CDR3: TGTGCCAGCTCACCACTGGAGCCACCCTACGAGCAGTACTTC.

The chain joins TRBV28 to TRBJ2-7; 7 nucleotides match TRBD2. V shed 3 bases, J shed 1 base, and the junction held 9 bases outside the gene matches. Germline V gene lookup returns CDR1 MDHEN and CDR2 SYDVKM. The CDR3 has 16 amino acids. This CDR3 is CASSFVSGVLSYEQYF. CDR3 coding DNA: TGTGCCAGCAGTTTTGTGAGCGGGGTACTATCCTACGAGCAGTACTTC.

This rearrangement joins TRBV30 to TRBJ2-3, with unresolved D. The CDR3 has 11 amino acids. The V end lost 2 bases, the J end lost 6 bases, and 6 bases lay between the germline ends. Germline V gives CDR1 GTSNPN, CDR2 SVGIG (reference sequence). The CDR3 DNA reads TGTGCCTGGAGTACCGGGGATACGCAGTATTTT. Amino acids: CAWSTGDTQYF. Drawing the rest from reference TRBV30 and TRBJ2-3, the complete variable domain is SQTIHQWPATLVQPVGSPLSLECTVEGTSNPNLYWYRQAAGRGLQLLFYSVGIGQISSEVPQNLSASRPQDRQFILSSKKLLLSDSGFYLCAWSTGDTQYFGPGTRLTVL.

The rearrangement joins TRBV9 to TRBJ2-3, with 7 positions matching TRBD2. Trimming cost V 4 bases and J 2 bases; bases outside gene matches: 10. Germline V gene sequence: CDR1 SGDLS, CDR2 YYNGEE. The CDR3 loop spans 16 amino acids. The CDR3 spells CASSFSWGGTTDTQYF. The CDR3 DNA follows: TGTGCCAGCAGCTTCAGTTGGGGGGGGACCACAGATACGCAGTATTTT.

Here the CDR3 DNA reads TGCGCCAGCAGCTTGGAGGCGGACATGAACACTGAAGCTTTCTTT. It translates to CASSLEADMNTEAFF. The chain is built from TRBV5-1 and TRBJ1-1; TRBD1 might be the D (5 bases). Germline CDR1 SGHRS, CDR2 YFSETQ. CDR3 size: 15 residues. Between the trimmed V and J ends, which lost 0 bases and 0 bases, there was a span of 9 bases.

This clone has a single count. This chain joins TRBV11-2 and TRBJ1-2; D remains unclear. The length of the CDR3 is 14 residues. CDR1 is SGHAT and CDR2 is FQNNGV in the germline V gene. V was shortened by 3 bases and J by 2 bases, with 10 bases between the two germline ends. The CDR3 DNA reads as TGTGCCAGCAGCTTTGGCAGTCTGAACTATGGCTACACCTTC. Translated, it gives CASSFGSLNYGYTF.

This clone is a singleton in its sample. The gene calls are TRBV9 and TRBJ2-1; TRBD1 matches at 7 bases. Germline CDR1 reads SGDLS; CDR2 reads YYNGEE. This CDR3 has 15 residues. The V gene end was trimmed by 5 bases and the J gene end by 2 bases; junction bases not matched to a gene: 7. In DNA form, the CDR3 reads TGTGCCAGCAGTACGGCCGGGACAGCCTACAATGAGCAGTTCTTC. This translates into CASSTAGTAYNEQFF.

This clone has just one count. The CDR3 nucleotides read TGCGCCAGCAGCTCGATGCCCGGGACAGCTTACGAGCAGTACTTC. Protein product: CASSSMPGTAYEQYF. This chain connects TRBV5-1 to TRBJ2-7; 7 bases map to TRBD1. The trim removed 3 bases at V and 4 bases at J, leaving 10 bases unmatched. The germline gives CDR1 SGHRS, CDR2 YFSETQ. The CDR3 has 15 amino acids.

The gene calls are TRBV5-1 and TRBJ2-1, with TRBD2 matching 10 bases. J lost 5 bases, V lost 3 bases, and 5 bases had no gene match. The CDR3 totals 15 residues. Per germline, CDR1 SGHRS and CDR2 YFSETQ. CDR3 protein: CASSSGLAVNNEQFF. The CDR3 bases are TGCGCCAGCAGCTCCGGACTAGCGGTCAACAATGAGCAGTTCTTC.

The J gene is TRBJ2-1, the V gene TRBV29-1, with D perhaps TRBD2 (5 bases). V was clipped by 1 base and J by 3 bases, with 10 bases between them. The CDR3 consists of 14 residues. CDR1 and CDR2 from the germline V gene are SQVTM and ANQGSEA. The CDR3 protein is CSVEGLANYNEQFF. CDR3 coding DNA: TGCAGCGTTGAAGGGCTAGCAAACTACAATGAGCAGTTCTTC.

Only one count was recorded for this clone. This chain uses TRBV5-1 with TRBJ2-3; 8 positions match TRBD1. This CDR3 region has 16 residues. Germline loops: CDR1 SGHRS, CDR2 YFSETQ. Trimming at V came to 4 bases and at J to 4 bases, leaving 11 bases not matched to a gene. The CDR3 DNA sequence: TGCGCCAGCAGCCGAGGACAGGGCGGGCAGTCAGATACGCAGTATTTT. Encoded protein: CASSRGQGGQSDTQYF. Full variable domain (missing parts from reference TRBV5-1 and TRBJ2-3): KAGVTQTPRYLIKTRGQQVTLSCSPISGHRSVSWYQQTPGQGLQFLFEYFSETQRNKGNFPGRFSGRQFSNSRSEMNVSTLELGDSALYLCASSRGQGGQSDTQYFGPGTRLTVL.

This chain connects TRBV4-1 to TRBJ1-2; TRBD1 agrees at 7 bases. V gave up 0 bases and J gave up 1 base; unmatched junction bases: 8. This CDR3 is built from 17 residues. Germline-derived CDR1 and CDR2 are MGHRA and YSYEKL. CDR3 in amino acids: CASSQDMSTGLNYGYTF. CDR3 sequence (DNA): TGCGCCAGCAGCCAAGACATGTCGACAGGGCTTAACTATGGCTACACCTTC.

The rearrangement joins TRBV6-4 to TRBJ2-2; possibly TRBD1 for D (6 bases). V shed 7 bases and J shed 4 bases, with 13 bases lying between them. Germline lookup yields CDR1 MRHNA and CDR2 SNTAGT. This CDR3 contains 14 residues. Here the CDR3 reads CASKQGWGTGELFF. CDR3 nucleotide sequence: TGTGCCAGCAAACAGGGATGGGGCACCGGGGAGCTGTTTTTT.

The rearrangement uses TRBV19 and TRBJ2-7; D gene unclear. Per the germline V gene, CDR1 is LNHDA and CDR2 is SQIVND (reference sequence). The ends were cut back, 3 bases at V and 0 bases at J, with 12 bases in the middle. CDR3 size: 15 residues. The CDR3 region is CASSIAPASSYEQYF. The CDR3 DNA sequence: TGTGCCAGTAGTATCGCCCCAGCTAGCTCCTACGAGCAGTACTTC.

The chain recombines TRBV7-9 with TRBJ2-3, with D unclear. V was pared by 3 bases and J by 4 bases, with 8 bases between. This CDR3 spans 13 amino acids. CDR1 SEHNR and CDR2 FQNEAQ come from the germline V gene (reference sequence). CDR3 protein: CASSFTQADTQYF. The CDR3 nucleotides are TGTGCCAGCAGCTTCACCCAGGCAGATACGCAGTATTTT.

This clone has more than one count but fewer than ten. The CDR3 region has the DNA TGTGCCAGCAGCCCCTACACGTGGACTAGCGGGAAGGATACGCAGTATTTT. Its protein product is CASSPYTWTSGKDTQYF. This chain connects TRBV7-2 to TRBJ2-3; 12 bases are a match to TRBD2. The CDR3 covers 17 residues. The V segment lost 5 bases and the J segment 6 bases; nucleotides outside the gene matches: 12. Germline CDR1 is SGHTA and CDR2 is FQGNSA.

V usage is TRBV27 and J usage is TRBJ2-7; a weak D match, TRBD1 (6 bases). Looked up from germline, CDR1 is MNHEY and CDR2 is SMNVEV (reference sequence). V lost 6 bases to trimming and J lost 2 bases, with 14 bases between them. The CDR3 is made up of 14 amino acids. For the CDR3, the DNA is TGTGCCAGCAGACGAGACAGGATGACCTACGAGCAGTACTTC. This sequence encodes CASRRDRMTYEQYF.

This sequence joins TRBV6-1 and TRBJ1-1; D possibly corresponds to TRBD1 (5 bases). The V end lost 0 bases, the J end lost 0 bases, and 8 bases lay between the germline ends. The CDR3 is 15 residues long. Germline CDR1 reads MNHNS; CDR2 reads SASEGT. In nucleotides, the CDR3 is TGTGCCAGCAGTGAAGCGGGACTCATGAACACTGAAGCTTTCTTT. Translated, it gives CASSEAGLMNTEAFF.

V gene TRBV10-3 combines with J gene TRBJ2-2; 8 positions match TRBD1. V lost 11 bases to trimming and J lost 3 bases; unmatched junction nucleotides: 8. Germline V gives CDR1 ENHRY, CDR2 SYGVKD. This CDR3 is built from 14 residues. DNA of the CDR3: TGTGCCTCACGGACAGGGACGGACACCGGGGAGCTGTTTTTT. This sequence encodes CASRTGTDTGELFF.

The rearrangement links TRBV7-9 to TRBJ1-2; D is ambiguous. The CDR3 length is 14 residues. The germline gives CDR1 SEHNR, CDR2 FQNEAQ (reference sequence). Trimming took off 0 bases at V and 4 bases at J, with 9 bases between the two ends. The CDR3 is CASSLAAGGYGYTF. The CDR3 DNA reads TGTGCCAGCAGCTTAGCAGCGGGTGGCTATGGCTACACCTTC. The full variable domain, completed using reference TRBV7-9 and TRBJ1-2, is DTGVSQNPRHKITKRGQNVTFRCDPISEHNRLYWYRQTLGQGPEFLTYFQNEAQLEKSRLLSDRFSAERPKGSFSTLEIQRTEQGDSAMYLCASSLAAGGYGYTFGSGTRLTVV.

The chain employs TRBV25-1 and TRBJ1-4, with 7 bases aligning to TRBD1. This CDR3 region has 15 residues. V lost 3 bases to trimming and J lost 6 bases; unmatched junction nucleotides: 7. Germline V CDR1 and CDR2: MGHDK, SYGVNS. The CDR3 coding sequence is TGTGCCAGCAGTGATAGGGGACAGTCTTATGAAAAACTGTTTTTT. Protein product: CASSDRGQSYEKLFF.

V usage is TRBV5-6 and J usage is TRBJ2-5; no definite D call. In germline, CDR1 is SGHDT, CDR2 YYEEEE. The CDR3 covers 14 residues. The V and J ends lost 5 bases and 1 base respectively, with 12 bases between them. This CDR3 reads CASRPLQFQETQYF. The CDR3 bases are TGTGCCAGCAGACCCCTTCAGTTCCAAGAGACCCAGTACTTC.